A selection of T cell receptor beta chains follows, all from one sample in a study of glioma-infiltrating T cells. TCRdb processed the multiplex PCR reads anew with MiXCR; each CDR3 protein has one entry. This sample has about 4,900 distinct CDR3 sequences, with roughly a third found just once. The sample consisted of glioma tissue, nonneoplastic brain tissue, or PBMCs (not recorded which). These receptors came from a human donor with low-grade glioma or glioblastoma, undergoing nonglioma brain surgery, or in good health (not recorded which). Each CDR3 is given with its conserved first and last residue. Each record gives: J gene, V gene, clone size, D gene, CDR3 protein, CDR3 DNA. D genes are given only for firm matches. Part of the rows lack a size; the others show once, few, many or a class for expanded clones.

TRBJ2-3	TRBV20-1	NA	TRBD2	CSARDTLSGEGTDTQYF	TGCAGTGCTAGAGATACCCTTAGCGGGGAGGGCACAGATACGCAGTATTTT
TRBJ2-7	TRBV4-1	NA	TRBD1	CASSALTGVNEQYF	TGCGCCAGCAGCGCACTTACAGGGGTTAACGAGCAGTACTTC
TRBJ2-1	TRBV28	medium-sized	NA	CASSAPGASSSYNEQFF	TGTGCCAGCAGTGCCCCGGGTGCCTCAAGCTCCTACAATGAGCAGTTCTTC
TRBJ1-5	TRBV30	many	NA	CARRGYRDQPQHF	TGTGCCCGTCGGGGTTATCGTGATCAGCCCCAGCATTTT
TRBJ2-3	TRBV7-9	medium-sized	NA	CASSLRAASTDTQYF	TGTGCCAGCAGCTTACGGGCAGCCAGCACAGATACGCAGTATTTT
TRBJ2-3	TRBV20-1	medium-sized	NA	CSAGGGGSNTQYF	TGCAGTGCTGGGGGCGGGGGATCAAATACGCAGTATTTT
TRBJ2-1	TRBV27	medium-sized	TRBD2	CASRWTSGGALNEQFF	TGTGCCAGCCGGTGGACTAGCGGGGGGGCTCTCAATGAGCAGTTCTTC
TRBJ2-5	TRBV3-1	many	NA	CASSQVWGSQETQYF	TGTGCCAGCAGCCAAGTATGGGGGAGTCAAGAGACCCAGTACTTC
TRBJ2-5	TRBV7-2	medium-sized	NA	CASSRQGGETQYF	TGTGCCAGCAGCAGACAGGGAGGAGAGACCCAGTACTTC
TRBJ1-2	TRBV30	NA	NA	CASTEAPAGYGYTF	TGTGCCTCTACTGAGGCCCCAGCGGGCTATGGCTACACCTTC
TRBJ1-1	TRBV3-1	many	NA	CASSQMGGLMNTEAFF	TGTGCCAGCAGCCAAATGGGGGGATTAATGAACACTGAAGCTTTCTTT
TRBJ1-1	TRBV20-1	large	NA	CSAVRVGVEAFF	TGCAGTGCTGTACGGGTGGGAGTAGAGGCTTTCTTT
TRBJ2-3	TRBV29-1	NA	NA	CSVEELTDTQYF	TGCAGCGTTGAAGAACTAACTGATACGCAGTATTTT
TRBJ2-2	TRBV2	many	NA	CARSALKGVDTGELFF	TGTGCCAGGTCGGCCCTTAAAGGGGTTGACACCGGGGAGCTGTTTTTT
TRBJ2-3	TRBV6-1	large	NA	CASTAGDSSTDTQYF	TGTGCCAGCACGGCCGGCGACTCTAGCACAGATACGCAGTATTTT
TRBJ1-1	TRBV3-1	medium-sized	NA	CASTGRKAEAFF	TGTGCCAGCACAGGACGGAAAGCTGAAGCTTTCTTT
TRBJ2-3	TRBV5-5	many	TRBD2	CASSTDGGGARTQYF	TGTGCCAGCAGCACCGATGGCGGGGGGGCGCGAACGCAGTATTTT